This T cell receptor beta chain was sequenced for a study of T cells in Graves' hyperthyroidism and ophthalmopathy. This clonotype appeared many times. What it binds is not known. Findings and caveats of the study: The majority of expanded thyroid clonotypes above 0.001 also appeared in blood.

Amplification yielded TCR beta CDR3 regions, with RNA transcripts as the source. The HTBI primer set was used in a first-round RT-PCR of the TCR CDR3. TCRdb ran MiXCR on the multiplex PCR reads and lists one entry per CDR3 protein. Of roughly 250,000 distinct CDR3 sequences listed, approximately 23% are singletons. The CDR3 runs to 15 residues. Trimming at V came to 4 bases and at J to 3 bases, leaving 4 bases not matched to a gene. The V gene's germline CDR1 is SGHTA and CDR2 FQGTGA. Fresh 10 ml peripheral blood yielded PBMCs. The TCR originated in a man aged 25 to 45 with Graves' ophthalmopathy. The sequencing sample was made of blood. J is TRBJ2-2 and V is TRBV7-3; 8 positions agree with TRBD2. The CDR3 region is CASSWSGGDTGELFF. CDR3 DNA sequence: TGTGCCAGCAGCTGGTCGGGAGGGGACACCGGGGAGCTGTTTTTT.